Listed here is a single T cell receptor (beta chain). This sample stems from a study of blood T cell repertoires in COVID-19. Under the authors' procedure: For nucleated cells, counts were estimated from reference gene primer amplification. Profiled with immunoSEQ multiplex PCR; TCRdb holds only in-frame clones, not every one. V, J and clone size reflect that table, while D and trimming were determined from the DNA. The sample lists some 200,000 clones, roughly 80% seen once, with approximately 5% in the top ten. The germline V gene has CDR1 SGHTA and CDR2 FQGTGA. Trimming stripped 5 bases from V and 9 bases from J, with 20 bases between. This CDR3 spans 15 amino acids.

The sequence derives from a woman aged 70-85 years with COVID-19, enrolled during active disease. The specimen sequenced was peripheral blood. V and J are TRBV7-3 and TRBJ2-1, with D perhaps matching TRBD2 (5 bases). The CDR3 reads CASSPVIPLSGEQFF. CDR3 DNA: TGTGCCAGCAGCCCCGTTATTCCCCTAAGCGGTGAGCAGTTCTTC.